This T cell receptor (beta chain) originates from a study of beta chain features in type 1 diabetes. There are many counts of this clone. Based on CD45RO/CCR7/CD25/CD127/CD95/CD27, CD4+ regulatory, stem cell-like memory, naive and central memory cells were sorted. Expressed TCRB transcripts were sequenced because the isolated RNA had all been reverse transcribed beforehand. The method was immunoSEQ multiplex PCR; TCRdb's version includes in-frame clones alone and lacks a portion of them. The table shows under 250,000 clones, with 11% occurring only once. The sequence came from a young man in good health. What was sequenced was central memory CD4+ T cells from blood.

Written as DNA, the CDR3 is TGTGCCAGCAGTTTATCATGGCAGTCCAATGAAAAACTGTTTTTT. It is translated as CASSLSWQSNEKLFF. The genes are TRBV27 and TRBJ1-4; D gene uncertain. This CDR3 has 15 amino acids. Trimming cost V 0 bases and J 5 bases, with 10 bases left between them. Per germline, CDR1 MNHEY and CDR2 SMNVEV (reference sequence). The full variable domain, in which reference TRBV27 and TRBJ1-4 provide the parts outside the CDR3, is EAQVTQNPRYLITVTGKKLTVTCSQNMNHEYMSWYRQDPGLGLRQIYYSMNVEVTDKGDVPEGYKVSRKEKRNFPLILESPSPNQTSLYFCASSLSWQSNEKLFFGSGTQLSVL.